This is a list of T cell receptor beta chains from one sample in a study of blood T cell repertoires in COVID-19. Measured with immunoSEQ multiplex PCR; TCRdb has only the in-frame clones, and not every one. The table lists about 70,000 clones, about 86% of them singletons, with roughly 12% in the top ten. Sequenced sample: peripheral blood. The source is a human donor in a cohort sampled during active COVID-19. CDR3s include the opening cysteine and the closing phenylalanine or tryptophan. Fields, in order: D gene, J gene, V gene, clone size, CDR3 DNA, CDR3 protein. A D gene is named only where the DNA matches it firmly. A row's size may be missing; if present it is once, few, many or a size class.

TRBD1 TRBJ1-6 TRBV11-2 . TGTGCCAGCAGCTACGACAGGGATTCACCCCTCCACTTT CASSYDRDSPLHF
TRBD1 TRBJ2-3 TRBV10-1 . TGCGCCAGCAGTGAAGGGGGCGCGCGGACAGATACGCAGTATTTT CASSEGGARTDTQYF
. TRBJ1-1 TRBV15 . TGTGCCACCAGCAGAGACAGGGTAAAACTGGGGAACACTGAAGCTTTCTTT CATSRDRVKLGNTEAFF
TRBD2 TRBJ2-1 TRBV5-6 . TGTGCCAGCAGCGGACTAGCGGGGGGGCTGTCCTACAATGAGCAGTTCTTC CASSGLAGGLSYNEQFF
. TRBJ2-3 TRBV7-6 . TGTGCCAGCAGCTTAGGAACGGGTGATACGCAGTATTTT CASSLGTGDTQYF
TRBD1 TRBJ2-7 TRBV7-9 . TGTGCCAGCAGCTTAGGTGACAGGGCCCACGAGCAGTACTTC CASSLGDRAHEQYF
. TRBJ2-1 TRBV27 . TGTGCCAGCAGTTTAGGGGCAGGCCTTGGGAATGAGCAGTTCTTC CASSLGAGLGNEQFF
. TRBJ2-3 TRBV12-5 . TGTGCTAGTGGCCGGGGGAGTGGCACAGATACGCAGTATTTT CASGRGSGTDTQYF
TRBD1 TRBJ1-2 TRBV5-1 . TGCGCCAGCAGCCAGGGACAGGGGGATGGCTACACCTTC CASSQGQGDGYTF
. TRBJ1-6 TRBV5-5 . TGTGCCAGCAGCTCCCCGACAGACGGATCACCCCTCCACTTT CASSSPTDGSPLHF
TRBD2 TRBJ2-2 TRBV6-5 . TGTGCCAGCAGGGAGCGGGGGAACACCGGGGAGCTGTTTTTT CASRERGNTGELFF
TRBD2 TRBJ2-1 TRBV18 . TGTGCCAGCTCCCGCGGGACTAGCGGGGGGAATGAGCAGTTCTTC CASSRGTSGGNEQFF
. TRBJ1-6 TRBV6-5 . TGTGCCAGCGGCCGGGGGTCGGATAATTCACCCCTCCACTTT CASGRGSDNSPLHF
TRBD1 TRBJ2-3 TRBV10-3 . TGTGCCATCAGCCCGGGGACAGGGGCAGATACGCAGTATTTT CAISPGTGADTQYF
. TRBJ2-1 TRBV10-3 . TGTGCCATCAGTGATGTCGCGGGTCCGCAATCAGGCATTGAGCAGTTCTTC CAISDVAGPQSGIEQFF
TRBD1 TRBJ2-7 TRBV20-1 . TGCAGTGGTGAACAGGGGAGCGAGCAGTACTTC CSGEQGSEQYF
TRBD2 TRBJ2-5 TRBV7-2 . TGTGCCAGCAGTCCCGGGAGGGGCTCAATTGAGTCCCAGTACTTC CASSPGRGSIESQYF
TRBD2 TRBJ2-1 TRBV6-5 . TGTGCCACCTTTAGCGGGGGCGATGAGCAGTTCTTC CATFSGGDEQFF
. TRBJ1-6 TRBV5-1 few TGCGCCAGCAGCTTTATGACGGGGAATAATTCACCCCTCCACTTT CASSFMTGNNSPLHF
TRBD1 TRBJ2-3 TRBV30 . TGTGCCTGGAGTGTATGGTCTGGGACAGGGAGGGATACGCAGTATTTT CAWSVWSGTGRDTQYF
TRBD2 TRBJ2-7 TRBV27 . TGTGCCAGCAGTTTAGCCACTAGCGGGGAATCCTACGAGCAGTACTTC CASSLATSGESYEQYF
. TRBJ2-3 TRBV7-6 . TGTGCCAGCAGCTTGAGGACAGATACGCAGTATTTT CASSLRTDTQYF
TRBD2 TRBJ2-5 TRBV6-5 . TGTGCCAGCACCCGGGAGGGGCCCGGACAGACCCAGTACTTC CASTREGPGQTQYF
. TRBJ1-4 TRBV30 . TGTGCCTGGAGGGAGGTAGGAGGACGCGGACTGTTTTTT CAWREVGGRGLFF
TRBD1 TRBJ1-4 TRBV7-6 . TGTGCCAGCAGCCCGGGACAGAACAATGAAAAACTGTTTTTT CASSPGQNNEKLFF
TRBD1 TRBJ1-4 TRBV5-1 . TGCGCCAGCAGCGCACAGGGGGCAACTAATGAAAAACTGTTTTTT CASSAQGATNEKLFF
. TRBJ1-2 TRBV7-2 . TGTGCCAGCAGCGCATCGGAAAGGGGCTCTGGCTACACCTTC CASSASERGSGYTF
. TRBJ1-6 TRBV6-5 . TGTGCCAGCAGTTACCAGCCACTATCACCCCTCCACTTT CASSYQPLSPLHF
TRBD2 TRBJ2-1 TRBV18 . TGTGCCAGCTCATCCGGACTAGCGGGGGGGTTCAATGAGCAGTTCTTC CASSSGLAGGFNEQFF
. TRBJ1-3 TRBV5-4 once TGTGCCAGCAGCCGAGACAGGCACTCTGGAAACACCATATATTTT CASSRDRHSGNTIYF
. TRBJ2-1 TRBV12-5 . TGTGCTAGTGGTTTGGTACTAGTAGGCGCGGCCCGGACGGAGCAGTTCTTC CASGLVLVGAARTEQFF
TRBD1 TRBJ1-4 TRBV7-8 . TGTGCCAGCAGCCGAGAAGGGGGCGCATTCGGAAAACTGTTTTTT CASSREGGAFGKLFF
. TRBJ2-6 TRBV10-2 . TGCGCCAGCAGTCGAGCCCCAGGGAGGTTGGCCAACGTCCTGACTTTC CASSRAPGRLANVLTF
TRBD1 TRBJ2-1 TRBV3-1/TRBV3-2 . TGTGCCAGCAGCCACAACGGACAGGCCTCCTACAATGAGCAGTTCTTC CASSHNGQASYNEQFF
. TRBJ1-6 TRBV23-1 . TGCGCCAGCAGTCAATCGGGGAGGGTATCCAATTCACCCCTCCACTTT CASSQSGRVSNSPLHF
TRBD2 TRBJ2-3 TRBV6-5 once TGTGCCAGCAGTCCCAGGACTAGCTGGGGTACGCAGTATTTT CASSPRTSWGTQYF
. TRBJ2-1 TRBV7-2 . TGTGCCAGCAGCTTGGCAGCGAGCTCCTACAATGAGCAGTTCTTC CASSLAASSYNEQFF
. TRBJ1-4 TRBV28 . TGTGCCAGTGGAAACAGAAATGAAAAACTGTTTTTT CASGNRNEKLFF
TRBD1 TRBJ2-3 TRBV7-2 . TGTGCCAGCAGCCCGTTTCTGGGGGAAGGGGGCTCAGATACGCAGTATTTT CASSPFLGEGGSDTQYF
. TRBJ1-2 TRBV5-5 . TGTGCCAGCAGCTTTTACAGGGACTATGGCTACACCTTC CASSFYRDYGYTF
. TRBJ1-1 TRBV6-1 . TGTGCCAGCAGCGAAGGACAGTACACTGAAGCTTTCTTT CASSEGQYTEAFF
. TRBJ1-2 TRBV10-1 . TGCGCCAGCAGTGAGTTGCCAGACTATGGCTACACCTTC CASSELPDYGYTF
. TRBJ2-2 TRBV2 . TGTGCATCCAGGGTTAGCGGGGAGCTGTTTTTT CASRVSGELFF
. TRBJ1-6 TRBV15 . TGTGCCACCAGCAGTAGGACGGGCGGGGATTCACCCCTCCACTTT CATSSRTGGDSPLHF
. TRBJ1-6 TRBV19 . TGTGCCAGTAGTATAGGATCCAGTTCGGGTCCACCCCTCCACTTT CASSIGSSSGPPLHF
. TRBJ1-5 TRBV9 . TGTGCCAGCAGCGGCTCCGACAGCGACAATCAGCCCCAGCATTTT CASSGSDSDNQPQHF
TRBD2 TRBJ2-3 TRBV5-4 once TGTGCCAGCAGCTTTAGCGGGGGCAACACAGATACGCAGTATTTT CASSFSGGNTDTQYF
TRBD1 TRBJ1-1 TRBV6-6 . TGTGCCAGCAGTTACTCAGGGGGCGGCTACTCTGAAGCTTTCTTT CASSYSGGGYSEAFF
. TRBJ2-7 TRBV10-3 . TGTGCCATGACACCGAGGAGGGACTACGAGCAGTACTTC CAMTPRRDYEQYF
. TRBJ2-1 TRBV15 . TGTGCCACCAGCAGAGCGCGGGGCAGGGGGATTGGGAATGAGCAGTTCTTC CATSRARGRGIGNEQFF
. TRBJ2-1 TRBV24-1 . TGTGCCACCAGTGATCGCAGGTATTCCTACAATGAGCAGTTCTTC CATSDRRYSYNEQFF
TRBD1 TRBJ1-6 TRBV4-1 . TGCGCCAGCAGCCAAGTGTGGCCCGGACAGGGCAATTCACCCCTCCACTTT CASSQVWPGQGNSPLHF
TRBD1 TRBJ2-3 TRBV2 . TGTGCCAGCAGAAAAAGAACAGGGGGCATAGTCCCAGATACGCAGTATTTT CASRKRTGGIVPDTQYF
TRBD1 TRBJ1-2 TRBV7-2 . TGTGCCAGCAGCTCGACAGGGGGCGCGGATGGCTACACCTTC CASSSTGGADGYTF
. TRBJ1-5 TRBV24-1 . TGTGCCACCAGTGCCCGTGGCCGGGGTAAGAGCAATCAGCCCCAGCATTTT CATSARGRGKSNQPQHF
. TRBJ2-2 TRBV28 . TGTGCCAGCAGTTTTCTGGGGAGAGGGAACACCGGGGAGCTGTTTTTT CASSFLGRGNTGELFF
. TRBJ1-5 TRBV30 . TGTGCCTGGAGCCCAGGGCAAAGCAATCAGCCCCAGCATTTT CAWSPGQSNQPQHF